This TCR beta chain was identified in a study of T cell responses to AZD1222 COVID-19 vaccine. Generated by immunoSEQ multiplex PCR, the TCRdb table keeps only in-frame clones and is missing some. Here the sample spans about 55,000 clones, around 89% being singletons. The V segment lost 3 bases and the J segment 2 bases; nucleotides outside the gene matches: 4. There are 14 residues in the CDR3. Germline loops: CDR1 GTSNPN, CDR2 SVGIG (reference sequence). This clone was detected only a few times. Its antigen is unknown. Findings of the study overall: Scientists sampled the repertoires only once the peak T cell response had passed. Donors were chiefly white British, with a greater number of females, and clonal diversity was perhaps underestimated. Breadth and depth of Spike-specific TCRs rose after two AZD1222 doses.

The J gene is TRBJ1-2, the V gene TRBV30; 9 bases map to TRBD1. Sequenced material: peripheral blood, taken on day 0 of AZD1222 vaccination. The sequence was collected from an adult in good health. The CDR3 coding sequence is TGTGCCTGGAGAAGACAGGGGGAGAACTATGGCTACACCTTC. Translation: CAWRRQGENYGYTF. The variable domain in full, with the rest retrieved from reference TRBV30 and TRBJ1-2, is SQTIHQWPATLVQPVGSPLSLECTVEGTSNPNLYWYRQAAGRGLQLLFYSVGIGQISSEVPQNLSASRPQDRQFILSSKKLLLSDSGFYLCAWRRQGENYGYTFGSGTRLTVV.